Each of the 20 T cell receptor beta chains below was sequenced from the same sample in a study of cytomegalovirus exposure and HLA in healthy donors (dated by TCRdb to the late 2010s). Receptor libraries were prepared by the immunoSEQ multiplex PCR assay. For the multiplex PCR, a mixture combining 60 forward primers for TCR Vbeta segments and 13 reverse primers for TCR Jbeta segments was used. Sourced from immuneACCESS, this table was stored by TCRdb with only in-frame sequences that have V and J called. A share of the clones is absent; for the studies checked, an unresolved V gene accounts for under half, and the remainder has no known explanation. The sample data list tens of thousands of clones, and about four fifths of these were observed just once. The ten largest clones add up to roughly 32% of the sample. The specimen sequenced was PBMCs. These receptors all stem from a middle-aged man in good health and CMV-seropositive.

This chain joins TRBV5-1 and TRBJ1-1; perhaps TRBD1 as D (5 bases). There are 14 residues in the CDR3. Germline loops: CDR1 SGHRS, CDR2 YFSETQ. V was shortened by 4 bases and J by 4 bases, with 14 bases between the two germline ends. The DNA of the CDR3 is TGCGCCAGCAGCCGGACGGGGGATGGCACTGAAGCTTTCTTT. Protein product: CASSRTGDGTEAFF.

The chain couples TRBV6-5 to TRBJ1-2, with D possibly being TRBD1 (6 bases). Germline V gene data show CDR1 as MNHEY and CDR2 as SVGAGI. There are 15 residues in the CDR3. Deletions cut 5 bases from V and 3 bases from J, with 16 bases between. The CDR3 loop is CASSQMRQGHYGYTF. The CDR3 DNA reads TGTGCCAGCAGTCAGATGCGGCAGGGGCACTATGGCTACACCTTC.

The rearrangement joins TRBV25-1 to TRBJ1-2; 7 bases line up with TRBD1. This CDR3 spans 14 amino acids. V lost 4 bases to trimming and J lost 0 bases; unmatched junction nucleotides: 2. Germline values: CDR1 MGHDK, CDR2 SYGVNS. CDR3: CASSAQGANYGYTF. The CDR3 DNA is TGTGCCAGCAGTGCTCAGGGGGCTAACTATGGCTACACCTTC.

V usage is TRBV19 and J usage is TRBJ1-2, with a possible D match to TRBD1 (5 bases). From germline, CDR1 is LNHDA and CDR2 SQIVND (reference sequence). This CDR3 is built from 14 residues. V lost 5 bases, J lost 6 bases, and 16 bases lay in between. The DNA for the CDR3 is TGTGCCAGTAGTTTTGGGGCCTTTGCTGATGGCTACACCTTC. This sequence encodes CASSFGAFADGYTF.

The chain links TRBV5-5 to TRBJ2-5; 8 nucleotides line up with TRBD2. This CDR3 has 16 amino acids. Germline-derived CDR1 and CDR2 are SGHKS and YYEKEE (reference sequence). Trimming at V came to 3 bases and at J to 5 bases, leaving 12 bases not matched to a gene. In DNA form, the CDR3 reads TGTGCCAGCAGCTACCCGGGACTAGGGGCGGTCGAGACCCAGTACTTC. It yields the protein CASSYPGLGAVETQYF.

This clone showed up just a few times. The chain recombines TRBV2 with TRBJ2-3; tentative D call: TRBD1 (5 bases). The CDR3 is made up of 14 amino acids. With 7 bases removed from V and 2 bases from J, the gap between germline ends came to 13 bases. The germline V gene has CDR1 SNHLY and CDR2 FYNNEI. CDR3 protein: CASKQVTSTDTQYF. The CDR3 nucleotides read TGTGCCAGCAAACAGGTTACGTCCACAGATACGCAGTATTTT.

The chain has TRBV6-1 and TRBJ1-2; a weak D match, TRBD1 (6 bases). Between the trimmed V and J ends, which lost 5 bases and 5 bases, there was a span of 15 bases. Germline V gene lookup returns CDR1 MNHNS and CDR2 SASEGT. CDR3 length: 14 residues. The CDR3 reads CASSSTGLGYGYTF. For the CDR3, the DNA is TGTGCCAGCAGTTCTACAGGGCTGGGGTATGGCTACACCTTC.

The chain links TRBV6-1 to TRBJ2-3, with TRBD2 matching 7 bases. Germline CDR1 MNHNS, CDR2 SASEGT. Trimming took 2 bases from V and 2 from J; bases not matched to a gene: 7. This CDR3 spans 16 amino acids. The CDR3 loop reads CASSELREGPTDTQYF. The CDR3 nucleotides read TGTGCCAGCAGTGAATTAAGGGAGGGCCCCACAGATACGCAGTATTTT.

This clone is a singleton in its sample. The rearrangement links TRBV4-1 to TRBJ2-7; TRBD2 matches 13 bases. The V and J ends lost 7 bases and 2 bases, in that order; junction bases with no gene match: 17. CDR1 and CDR2 (germline): MGHRA, YSYEKL. The CDR3 is 19 residues long. The CDR3, as DNA: TGCGCCAGCAACACAAAACCCGGACTAGCGGGAGTGTCAACCTACGAGCAGTACTTC. Amino acid sequence: CASNTKPGLAGVSTYEQYF.

This chain links TRBV5-1 with TRBJ2-1; D may be TRBD1 (6 bases). This CDR3 spans 13 amino acids. From germline, CDR1 is SGHRS and CDR2 YFSETQ. V lost 2 bases and J 5 bases, leaving 8 bases between the germline ends. CDR3 sequence reads: CASSLWTDNEQFF. In DNA, the CDR3 is TGCGCCAGCAGCTTATGGACAGACAATGAGCAGTTCTTC.

In its sample, this clone was seen a few times. The rearrangement links TRBV7-9 to TRBJ2-1, with D perhaps TRBD2 (5 bases). Per germline, CDR1 SEHNR and CDR2 FQNEAQ (reference sequence). Trimming removed 2 bases at V and 6 bases at J, with 17 bases between. CDR3 length equals 16 residues. The CDR3 protein is CASSLLGGSGSNEQFF. In nucleotides, the CDR3 is TGTGCCAGCAGCTTATTAGGTGGGAGTGGCAGCAATGAGCAGTTCTTC. Based on the CDR3 plus reference TRBV7-9 and TRBJ2-1, the full variable domain is DTGVSQNPRHKITKRGQNVTFRCDPISEHNRLYWYRQTLGQGPEFLTYFQNEAQLEKSRLLSDRFSAERPKGSFSTLEIQRTEQGDSAMYLCASSLLGGSGSNEQFFGPGTRLTVL.

J is TRBJ1-1 and V is TRBV30; the match to TRBD1 covers 8 bases. This CDR3 spans 13 amino acids. CDR1 is GTSNPN, CDR2 SVGIG, per germline (reference sequence). With V trimmed by 8 bases and J by 1 base, 6 bases remained unmatched. CDR3 sequence (DNA): TGTGCCCAAGACAGGGGTCGGAACACTGAAGCTTTCTTT. As protein: CAQDRGRNTEAFF.

This rearrangement joins TRBV19 to TRBJ1-2, with TRBD1 matching 7 bases. From germline, CDR1 is LNHDA and CDR2 SQIVND (reference sequence). This CDR3 has 12 residues. V was clipped by 4 bases and J by 7 bases; unmatched bases: 3. In DNA, the CDR3 is TGTGCCAGTAGTAGGCAGGGGGTTGGCTACACCTTC. Translating it yields CASSRQGVGYTF. Using reference TRBV19 and TRBJ1-2 for the parts outside the CDR3, the full variable domain is DGGITQSPKYLFRKEGQNVTLSCEQNLNHDAMYWYRQDPGQGLRLIYYSQIVNDFQKGDIAEGYSVSREKKESFPLTVTSAQKNPTAFYLCASSRQGVGYTFGSGTRLTVV.

As to this clone: Other DNA sequences in this specimen translate into the identical CDR3. V is TRBV7-2 and J is TRBJ2-5; 9 bases are shared with TRBD1. V was pared by 4 bases and J by 5 bases, with 2 bases of the junction left unmatched. The CDR3 consists of 13 residues. Per the germline V gene, CDR1 is SGHTA and CDR2 is FQGNSA. CDR3 loop: CASSSDRGETQYF. The CDR3 region has the DNA TGTGCCAGCAGCTCGGACAGGGGTGAGACCCAGTACTTC. Full variable domain (missing parts from reference TRBV7-2 and TRBJ2-5): GAGVSQSPSNKVTEKGKDVELRCDPISGHTALYWYRQSLGQGLEFLIYFQGNSAPDKSGLPSDRFSAERTGGSVSTLTIQRTQQEDSAVYLCASSSDRGETQYFGPGTRLLVL.

The genes are TRBV28 and TRBJ1-1; TRBD1 might be the D (5 bases). The V end lost 7 bases, the J end lost 0 bases, and 15 bases lay between the germline ends. The CDR3 loop spans 15 amino acids. Germline CDR1 MDHEN, CDR2 SYDVKM. CDR3 DNA sequence: TGTGCCAGCAACTGGGGCGACAGAATGAACACTGAAGCTTTCTTT. It specifies CASNWGDRMNTEAFF.

The chain is built from TRBV5-1 and TRBJ2-1, with TRBD2 matching over 7 bases. Germline CDR1 SGHRS, CDR2 YFSETQ. J lost 0 bases, V lost 0 bases, and 6 bases had no gene match. The CDR3 totals 17 residues. CDR3 amino acids: CASSLAVGGSSYNEQFF. CDR3 sequence (DNA): TGCGCCAGCAGCTTGGCAGTTGGCGGGAGCTCCTACAATGAGCAGTTCTTC.

V usage is TRBV11-3 and J usage is TRBJ1-5; D unresolved. The CDR3 has 15 residues. Germline-derived CDR1 and CDR2 are SGHNT and YENEEA. V lost 5 bases and J 0 bases, leaving 11 bases between the germline ends. CDR3 residues: CASSLLRNSNQPQHF. CDR3 sequence (DNA): TGTGCCAGCAGCCTACTGAGGAATAGCAATCAGCCCCAGCATTTT.

The chain is built from TRBV5-6 and TRBJ1-2; 8 nucleotides align to TRBD1. The V and J ends lost 0 bases and 4 bases, in that order; junction bases with no gene match: 8. The CDR3 loop spans 16 amino acids. Germline V CDR1 and CDR2: SGHDT, YYEEEE. The CDR3 reads CASSLGTGSPTYGYTF. CDR3 bases: TGTGCCAGCAGCTTGGGGACAGGGTCCCCTACCTATGGCTACACCTTC.

The V gene is TRBV5-1, the J gene TRBJ2-7; TRBD2 matches at 7 bases. The CDR3 is 13 residues long. The ends lost 4 bases at V and 3 bases at J; junction bases unmatched: 4. Per germline, CDR1 SGHRS and CDR2 YFSETQ. In DNA form, the CDR3 reads TGCGCCAGCAGCCCGGGACTAAACTACGAGCAGTACTTC. This codes for CASSPGLNYEQYF.

Concerning this clone: The sample holds other DNA sequences that translate to the same CDR3. The chain uses TRBV5-4 and TRBJ2-7, with 11 bases that match TRBD2. There are 14 residues in the CDR3. Germline V gives CDR1 SGHNT, CDR2 YYREEE (reference sequence). V lost 5 bases to trimming and J lost 4 bases; unmatched junction nucleotides: 5. The CDR3 DNA follows: TGTGCCAGCAGTTCCGGGACTAGCGGATACGAGCAGTACTTC. Translation: CASSSGTSGYEQYF.